This T cell receptor beta chain came from a study of blood T cell repertoires in COVID-19. Study-wide background: Material from acute and convalescent COVID-19 was sourced from the United States, Italy and Spain. T cells, B-cell-depleted T cells, or PBMCs provided the cDNA or gDNA that served as material.

Per the original methods: Amplification with reference gene primers provided the estimates of nucleated cell counts. Repertoires were generated with immunoSEQ multiplex PCR, while TCRdb's copy carries only in-frame clones and drops some. V, J and clone size are those of that table, while D and trimming were read from the DNA. Of fewer than 450,000 clones listed, 91% were seen once; the top ten hold roughly 3.5%. CDR1 is SGHTA, CDR2 FQGNSA, per germline. The CDR3 runs 15 residues. The ends were cut back, 7 bases at V and 3 bases at J, with 18 bases in the middle. Sample: peripheral blood. This chain links TRBV7-2 with TRBJ1-1, with a possible D match to TRBD1 (5 bases). The sequence came from a young woman who had recovered from COVID-19. In DNA form, the CDR3 reads TGTGCCAGCACCCAGCGGGGGGGACCCTACACTGAAGCTTTCTTT. Its translation: CASTQRGGPYTEAFF.